This TCR beta chain was identified in a study of T cell responses to AZD1222 COVID-19 vaccine. Study findings and constraints: Only a handful of AZD1222 recipients tested seropositive at baseline. Clonal diversity may have been underestimated, and the donors were mostly white British, with more females than males.

As regards this clone: Its antigen is as yet unknown.

Libraries were prepared by immunoSEQ multiplex PCR; TCRdb keeps only in-frame clonotypes and omits some of them. Counted here are about 140,000 clones, about 92% occurring once; the ten biggest clones make up 0.85% to 0.95%. Sequences were derived from peripheral blood, sampled on day 0 of MenACWY control vaccination. This TCR derives from an adult in good health.

The DNA for the CDR3 is TGTGCCAGCTCACGGGACCATAGCGAAAAACTGTTTTTT. It specifies CASSRDHSEKLFF. The gene calls are TRBV18 and TRBJ1-4, with a tentative D call TRBD1 (5 bases). The V gene lost 4 bases and the J gene lost 8 bases, with 11 bases spanning the gap. CDR3 length: 13 residues. Germline assignment: CDR1 KGHSH and CDR2 LQKENI.